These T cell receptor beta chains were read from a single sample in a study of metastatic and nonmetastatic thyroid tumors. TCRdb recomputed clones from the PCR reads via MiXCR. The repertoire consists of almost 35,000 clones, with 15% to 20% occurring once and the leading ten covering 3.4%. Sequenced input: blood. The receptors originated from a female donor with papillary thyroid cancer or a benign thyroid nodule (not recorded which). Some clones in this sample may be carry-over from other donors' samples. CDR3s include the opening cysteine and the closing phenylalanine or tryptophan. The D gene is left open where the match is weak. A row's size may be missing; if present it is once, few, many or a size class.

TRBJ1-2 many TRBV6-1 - CASSDPPLVGYTF TGTGCCAGCAGTGATCCGCCTTTGGTTGGCTACACCTTC
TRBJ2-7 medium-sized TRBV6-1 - CASSEEGSSSYEQYF TGTGCCAGCAGTGAAGAGGGGTCTAGCTCCTACGAGCAGTACTTC
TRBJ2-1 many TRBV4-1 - CASSQARFYGNWDEQFF TGCGCCAGCAGCCAAGCAAGGTTCTATGGGAATTGGGATGAGCAGTTCTTC
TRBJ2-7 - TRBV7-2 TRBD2 CASSALAGDHYEQYF TGTGCCAGCAGCGCCTTAGCGGGAGATCACTACGAGCAGTACTTC
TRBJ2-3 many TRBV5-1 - CASSQSGASTDTQYF TGCGCCAGCAGCCAGAGCGGAGCTAGCACAGATACGCAGTATTTT
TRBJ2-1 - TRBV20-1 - CSAHGVFYNEQFF TGCAGTGCTCACGGGGTATTTTACAATGAGCAGTTCTTC
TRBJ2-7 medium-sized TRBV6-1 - CASSDPHLYEQYF TGTGCCAGCAGTGACCCCCACCTGTACGAGCAGTACTTC
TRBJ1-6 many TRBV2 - CASSETGLNSYNSPLHF TGTGCCAGCAGTGAAACGGGGCTGAACTCCTATAATTCACCCCTCCACTTT
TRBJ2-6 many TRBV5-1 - CASSPGWGEISGANVLTF TGCGCCAGCAGCCCGGGATGGGGGGAAATCTCTGGGGCCAACGTCCTGACTTTC
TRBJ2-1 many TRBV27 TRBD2 CASSPRTSGRNNEQFF TGTGCCAGCAGTCCGCGGACTAGCGGGAGGAACAATGAGCAGTTCTTC
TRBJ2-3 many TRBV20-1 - CSARDVGVPTDTQYF TGCAGTGCTAGAGATGTCGGAGTACCCACAGATACGCAGTATTTT
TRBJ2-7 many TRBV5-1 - CASSLYPYEQYF TGCGCCAGCAGCTTGTACCCGTACGAGCAGTACTTC
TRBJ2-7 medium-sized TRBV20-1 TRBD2 CSAGGERETYEQYF TGCAGTGCTGGGGGGGAGCGGGAAACCTACGAGCAGTACTTC
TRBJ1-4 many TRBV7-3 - CASSLVAVPNEKLFF TGTGCCAGCAGCCTCGTTGCAGTACCTAATGAAAAACTGTTTTTT
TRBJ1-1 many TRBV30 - CAWSGKNTEAFF TGTGCCTGGAGCGGTAAGAACACTGAAGCTTTCTTT
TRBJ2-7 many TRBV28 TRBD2 CASSPSGSSSYEQYF TGTGCCAGCAGTCCCAGCGGGAGTAGTTCCTACGAGCAGTACTTC
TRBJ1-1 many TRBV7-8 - CASSPNRASTEAFF TGTGCCAGCAGCCCCAACAGGGCGAGCACTGAAGCTTTCTTT
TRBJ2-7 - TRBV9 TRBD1 CASSEHSGQWCEQYF TGTGCCAGCAGCGAACACTCGGGACAGTGGTGCGAGCAGTACTTC
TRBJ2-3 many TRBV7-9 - CASPPTASTDTQYF TGTGCCAGCCCCCCCACAGCTAGCACAGATACGCAGTATTTT
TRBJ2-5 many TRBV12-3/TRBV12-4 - CASSLRTQQETQYF TGTGCCAGCAGTTTAAGGACACAGCAAGAGACCCAGTACTTC
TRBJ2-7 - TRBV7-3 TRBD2 CAVPSGGAYEQYF TGTGCCGTGCCTAGCGGGGGGGCCTACGAGCAGTACTTC
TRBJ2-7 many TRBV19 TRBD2 CASSADSGTSDYEQYF TGTGCCAGTAGCGCTGATTCCGGGACTAGCGATTACGAGCAGTACTTC
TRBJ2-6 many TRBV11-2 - CASSDGTGANVLTF TGTGCCAGCAGCGATGGGACTGGGGCCAACGTCCTGACTTTC
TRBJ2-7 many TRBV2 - CASIEDRPYEQYF TGTGCCAGCATCGAAGATCGACCTTACGAGCAGTACTTC
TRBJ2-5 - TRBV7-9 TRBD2 CASSWTSGPRETQYF TGTGCCAGCAGTTGGACTAGCGGCCCTCGTGAGACCCAGTACTTC
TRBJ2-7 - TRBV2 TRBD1 CASKETGTGAYEQYF TGTGCCAGCAAGGAGACAGGGACAGGGGCCTACGAGCAGTACTTC
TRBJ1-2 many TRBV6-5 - CASSYSKMDVYYGYTF TGTGCCAGCAGTTACTCGAAGATGGACGTCTACTATGGCTACACCTTC
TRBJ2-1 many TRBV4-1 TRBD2 CASSRQSGLAGNDNEQFF TGCGCCAGCAGCCGCCAGAGCGGATTAGCGGGAAACGACAATGAGCAGTTCTTC
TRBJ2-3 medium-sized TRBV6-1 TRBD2 CASSGLAGGPVTDTQYF TGTGCCAGCAGTGGACTAGCGGGAGGGCCGGTAACAGATACGCAGTATTTT
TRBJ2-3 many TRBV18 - CASSPRWDVADTQYF TGTGCCAGCTCACCACGATGGGATGTCGCAGATACGCAGTATTTT
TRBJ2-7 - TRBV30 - CAWSTGGGGYEQYF TGTGCCTGGAGTACTGGAGGAGGAGGCTACGAGCAGTACTTC
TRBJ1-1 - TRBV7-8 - CASSFTGNTEAFF TGTGCCAGCAGCTTTACAGGAAACACTGAAGCTTTCTTC
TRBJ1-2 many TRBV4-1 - CASSPGPLGNYGYTF TGCGCCAGCAGCCCCGGGCCTTTGGGGAACTATGGCTACACCTTC
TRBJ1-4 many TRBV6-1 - CASSEEGGRFNEKLFF TGTGCCAGCAGTGAAGAGGGCGGCAGGTTTAATGAAAAACTGTTTTTT
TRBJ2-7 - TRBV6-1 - CASSRPPVATYEQYF TGTGCCAGCAGCCGTCCCCCTGTCGCCACCTACGAGCAGTACTTC
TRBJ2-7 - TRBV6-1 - CARINCYEQYF TGTGCCAGGATTAACTGCTACGAGCAGTACTTC
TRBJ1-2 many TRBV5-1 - CASSPAGANYGYTF TGCGCCAGCAGCCCCGCTGGAGCTAACTATGGCTACACCTTC
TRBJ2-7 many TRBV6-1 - CASSEALRGRYEQYF TGTGCCAGCAGTGAAGCGCTGAGGGGACGCTACGAGCAGTACTTC
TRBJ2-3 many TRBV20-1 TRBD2 CSAEGLAGVDTQYF TGCAGTGCTGAGGGACTAGCGGGAGTGGATACGCAGTATTTT
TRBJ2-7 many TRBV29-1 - CSVLEQGSGSQYF TGCAGCGTCCTCGAGCAGGGGTCTGGTTCGCAGTACTTC
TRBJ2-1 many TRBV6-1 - CASSESGVPYNEQFF TGTGCCAGCAGTGAATCAGGAGTCCCCTACAATGAGCAGTTCTTC
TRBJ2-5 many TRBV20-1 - CSARKDQETQYF TGCAGTGCTAGGAAGGACCAAGAGACCCAGTACTTC
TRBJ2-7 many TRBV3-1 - CASSRTGVSYEQYF TGTGCCAGCAGCCGAACAGGAGTGTCCTACGAGCAGTACTTC
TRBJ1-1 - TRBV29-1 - CSVEGTANTEAFF TGCAGCGTTGAAGGGACGGCGAACACTGAAGCTTTCTTT
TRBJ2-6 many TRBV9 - CASTQGVSGANVLTF TGTGCCAGCACCCAAGGGGTCTCTGGGGCCAACGTCCTGACTTTC
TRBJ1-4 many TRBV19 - CASETGSLLFF TGTGCCAGTGAAACAGGGAGCTTACTGTTTTTT
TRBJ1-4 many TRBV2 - CASRILGEKLFF TGTGCCAGCAGGATTCTAGGGGAAAAACTGTTTTTT
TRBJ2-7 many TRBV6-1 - CATEPGPEAYEQYF TGTGCCACCGAACCGGGTCCTGAGGCCTACGAGCAGTACTTC
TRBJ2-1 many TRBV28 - CASSFSGLNEQFF TGTGCCAGCAGTTTTTCGGGTTTGAATGAGCAGTTCTTC
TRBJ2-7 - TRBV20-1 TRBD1 CSDGTGHYYEQYF TGCAGTGACGGGACAGGGCACTACTACGAGCAGTACTTC
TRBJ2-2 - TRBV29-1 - CSVEYNGELFF TGTAGCGTTGAGTACAACGGGGAGCTGTTTTTT
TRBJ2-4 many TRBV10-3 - CAISEPGVGNIQYF TGTGCCATCAGTGAGCCGGGAGTGGGGAACATTCAGTACTTC
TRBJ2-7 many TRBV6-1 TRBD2 CASQSGGLSYEQYF TGTGCCAGCCAGAGCGGGGGCCTTTCCTACGAGCAGTACTTC
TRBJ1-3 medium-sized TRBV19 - CASRPDTISGNTIYF TGTGCCAGTAGACCGGACACCATCTCTGGAAACACCATATATTTT
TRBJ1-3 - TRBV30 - CAWLKSGNTIYF TGTGCCTGGCTGAAGTCTGGAAACACCATATATTTT
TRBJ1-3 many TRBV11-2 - CASSPLRLGNSGNTIYF TGTGCCAGCAGCCCCCTACGACTGGGGAACTCTGGAAACACCATATATTTT
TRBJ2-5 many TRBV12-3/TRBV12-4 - CASSLRETQYF TGTGCCAGCAGTTTGAGGGAGACCCAGTACTTC
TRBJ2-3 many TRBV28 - CASAIIWSSSTDTQYF TGTGCCAGCGCCATTATATGGAGTTCTAGCACAGATACGCAGTATTTT
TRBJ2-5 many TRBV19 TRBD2 CASSQDEGGLAGRETQYF TGTGCCAGTAGCCAAGATGAGGGGGGACTAGCGGGACGAGAGACCCAGTACTTC
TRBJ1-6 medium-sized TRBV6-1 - CASSEVAGSSYNSPLHF TGTGCCAGCAGTGAGGTAGCGGGGAGCTCCTATAATTCACCCCTCCACTTT